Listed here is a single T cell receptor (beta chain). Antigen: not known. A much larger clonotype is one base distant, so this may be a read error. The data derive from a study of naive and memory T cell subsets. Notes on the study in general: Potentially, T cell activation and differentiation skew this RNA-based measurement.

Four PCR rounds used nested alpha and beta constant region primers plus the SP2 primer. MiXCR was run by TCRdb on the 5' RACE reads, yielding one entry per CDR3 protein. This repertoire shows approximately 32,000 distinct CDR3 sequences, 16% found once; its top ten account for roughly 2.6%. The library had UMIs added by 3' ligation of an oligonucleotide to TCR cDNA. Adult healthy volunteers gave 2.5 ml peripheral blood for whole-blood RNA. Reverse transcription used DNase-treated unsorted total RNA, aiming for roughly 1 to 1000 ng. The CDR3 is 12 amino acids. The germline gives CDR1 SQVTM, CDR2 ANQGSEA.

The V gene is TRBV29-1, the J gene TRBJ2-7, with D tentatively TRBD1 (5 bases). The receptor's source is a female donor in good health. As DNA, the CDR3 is TGCAGCGTTGAGGGGCAAGGTCGCGAGCAGAACTTC. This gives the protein CSVEGQGREQNF.